The subject of this entry is one T cell receptor (beta chain). A single base separates this from a much larger clone, so it may be a read error. This record belongs to a study of tumor-infiltrating lymphocytes in primary liver carcinoma. A constant-region primer primed TCR beta cDNA synthesis from 400 to 600 ng of total RNA. ARM-PCR, slightly modified, supplied the TCR beta libraries through three nested multiplex PCR rounds. Using its own MiXCR run on the multiplex PCR reads, TCRdb lists one record per CDR3 protein. The sample carries about 48,000 distinct CDR3 sequences, 70% to 75% recorded once. Without any cell sorting, roughly 20-30 mg of bulk tissue yielded co-extracted RNA and DNA. The specimen sequenced was liver tumor tissue from sampling region 3. Subset meaning: tumor region T3, left-lateral pole. This TCR came from a middle-aged man with primary liver carcinoma and hepatitis B virus infection.

CDR3 in DNA: TGTGCCAGCAGTTTGCCGTTTGGTAGGCAGTATTTT. Residues: CASSLPFGRQYF. V usage is TRBV28 and J usage is TRBJ2-3; D is unclear. This CDR3 has 12 residues. V was cut by 3 bases and J by 11 bases, with 12 bases left in between. Per germline, CDR1 MDHEN and CDR2 SYDVKM.